Shown below are 30 T cell receptor beta chains from a single sample sequenced in a study of control samples from healthy donors and cancer patients (dated by TCRdb to 2020 to 2022). Library preparation was by the immunoSEQ multiplex PCR assay. Not all clones reach the TCRdb copy of this immuneACCESS table, which keeps in-frame sequences only. Checked studies attribute under half of the gap to unresolved V genes and leave the rest unexplained. This sample has about 59,000 clones in its table, and roughly 86% of those were observed once. The leading ten clones occupy roughly 13% of the sample. What was sequenced was PBMCs. Receptors were obtained from a woman between 55 and 75 years old with lung cancer.

The J gene is TRBJ2-7, the V gene TRBV5-5; D perhaps matches TRBD1 (6 bases). The germline V gene has CDR1 SGHKS and CDR2 YYEKEE (reference sequence). Trimming left V 4 bases short and J 2 bases short, with 16 bases between. The CDR3 covers 15 residues. The CDR3 sequence is CASSTYQGYPYEQYF. CDR3 in DNA: TGTGCCAGCAGCACGTATCAGGGGTACCCCTACGAGCAGTACTTC.

V gene TRBV11-2 combines with J gene TRBJ1-1; D remains ambiguous. The V gene's germline CDR1 is SGHAT and CDR2 FQNNGV. Trimming pared 3 bases from V and 1 base from J, leaving 9 bases between. There are 14 residues in the CDR3. CDR3 DNA: TGTGCCAGCAGCTTTCAGATTGGGAACACTGAAGCTTTCTTT. Translation gives CASSFQIGNTEAFF.

This sequence joins TRBV19 and TRBJ2-3; 7 bases fit TRBD1. V trimming: 6 bases; J trimming: 0 bases; junction bases outside the gene matches: 6. Germline values: CDR1 LNHDA, CDR2 SQIVND (reference sequence). This CDR3 comprises 15 residues. The CDR3 here is CASSETGRSTDTQYF. The CDR3 coding sequence is TGTGCCAGTAGCGAGACAGGGAGAAGCACAGATACGCAGTATTTT.

The chain joins TRBV9 to TRBJ1-6; D call uncertain. Germline CDR1 and CDR2: SGDLS and YYNGEE. The length of the CDR3 is 16 residues. V was shortened by 0 bases and J by 6 bases, with 13 bases between the two germline ends. CDR3 sequence: CASSVGGPEINSPLHF. The CDR3 nucleotides are TGTGCCAGCAGCGTAGGGGGTCCCGAAATTAATTCACCCCTCCACTTT.

The chain recombines TRBV15 with TRBJ1-5, with 10 positions matching TRBD1. The CDR3 length is 17 residues. Germline V gene lookup returns CDR1 LNHNV and CDR2 YYDKDF (reference sequence). V lost 0 bases, J lost 0 bases, and 2 bases stayed unmatched. CDR3 sequence (DNA): TGTGCCACCAGCAGAGACGGGACAGGGGTTAGCAATCAGCCCCAGCATTTT. Its translation is CATSRDGTGVSNQPQHF.

This rearrangement joins TRBV11-2 to TRBJ2-7; 7 nucleotides match TRBD2. V lost 1 base to trimming and J lost 6 bases; unmatched junction nucleotides: 0. Germline V CDR1 and CDR2: SGHAT, FQNNGV. This CDR3 comprises 12 residues. CDR3 in DNA: TGTGCCAGCAGCTTAGGGGGGGGCGAGCAGTACTTC. This codes for CASSLGGGEQYF.

CDR3 in DNA: TGTGCCAGCAGTGGAGGGACAGGCCGAACGCCCCAGCATTTT. It yields the protein CASSGGTGRTPQHF. This chain joins TRBV2 and TRBJ1-5; 8 nucleotides match TRBD1. CDR3 length: 14 amino acids. The trim removed 4 bases at V and 9 bases at J, leaving 8 bases unmatched. Germline V gives CDR1 SNHLY, CDR2 FYNNEI.

The V and J genes are TRBV11-1 and TRBJ2-7; D is tentatively TRBD1 or TRBD2 (5 bases each). This CDR3 has 14 residues. Trimming removed 3 bases at V and 3 bases at J, with 12 bases between. The germline CDR1 and CDR2 sequences are SGHAT and FQDESV (reference sequence). CDR3 region: CASSFGTGNYEQYF. The DNA of the CDR3 is TGTGCCAGCAGCTTCGGGACGGGGAACTACGAGCAGTACTTC.

CDR3 sequence: CASRSVGQGDSYEQYF. CDR3 bases: TGTGCCAGCAGATCCGTGGGACAGGGGGACTCCTACGAGCAGTACTTC. The chain joins TRBV27 to TRBJ2-7; TRBD1 agrees at 11 bases. Germline V gene lookup returns CDR1 MNHEY and CDR2 SMNVEV (reference sequence). This CDR3 comprises 16 residues. J was trimmed by 0 bases and V by 6 bases; bases with no gene match: 7.

About this clone itself: The same CDR3 can be traced to other DNA sequences in this sample. The rearrangement joins TRBV9 to TRBJ1-5; possible D gene TRBD1, 6 bases. The CDR3 length is 13 residues. Germline loops: CDR1 SGDLS, CDR2 YYNGEE. The V and J ends lost 0 bases and 6 bases respectively, with 7 bases between them. This chain's CDR3 is CASSVEGGQPQHF. In nucleotides, the CDR3 is TGTGCCAGCAGCGTAGAAGGGGGTCAGCCCCAGCATTTT.

The chain is built from TRBV5-4 and TRBJ2-1; 7 nucleotides match TRBD2. V was pared by 4 bases and J by 9 bases, with 16 bases of the junction left unmatched. There are 16 residues in the CDR3. Germline CDR1 is SGHNT and CDR2 is YYREEE (reference sequence). CDR3 nucleotides: TGTGCCAGCAGCGGAGAAACGGGGGAGGGTAGAGGTGAGCAGTTCTTC. Protein product: CASSGETGEGRGEQFF.

A remark on this clone: The junction differs from germline at one of its ends, possibly a read error. The CDR3 spells CASSETYGWDF. Here the CDR3 DNA reads TGTGCCAGCAGCGAAACTTATGGCTGGGACTTC. J is TRBJ2-7 and V is TRBV28; unclear D gene. Germline assignment: CDR1 MDHEN and CDR2 SYDVKM. The CDR3 sequence is 11 residues long.

The rearrangement links TRBV11-2 to TRBJ1-1; the match to TRBD1 covers 8 bases. Trimming took 4 bases from V and 5 from J; bases not matched to a gene: 3. CDR3 length: 13 amino acids. Looked up from germline, CDR1 is SGHAT and CDR2 is FQNNGV. CDR3 in amino acids: CASSSQGATEAFF. The CDR3 nucleotides are TGTGCCAGCAGCTCTCAGGGGGCTACTGAAGCTTTCTTT.

The gene calls are TRBV29-1 and TRBJ1-5, with a weak D call TRBD1 (6 bases). Looked up from germline, CDR1 is SQVTM and CDR2 is ANQGSEA. The CDR3 extends over 14 amino acids. Trimming stripped 5 bases from V and 10 bases from J, with 21 bases between. The CDR3 region has the DNA TGCAGCGTTCGAACCCAGGGGATAGGAAAACCCCAGCATTTT. Translating it yields CSVRTQGIGKPQHF. Using reference TRBV29-1 and TRBJ1-5 for the parts outside the CDR3, the full variable domain is SAVISQKPSRDICQRGTSLTIQCQVDSQVTMMFWYRQQPGQSLTLIATANQGSEATYESGFVIDKFPISRPNLTFSTLTVSNMSPEDSSIYLCSVRTQGIGKPQHFGDGTRLSIL.

V and J are TRBV2 and TRBJ2-1, with TRBD1 matching 10 bases. The CDR3 extends over 14 amino acids. V dropped 7 bases and J dropped 5; count of bases not matched to a gene: 5. The V gene's germline CDR1 is SNHLY and CDR2 FYNNEI. The CDR3 protein is CASKRDRGDNEQFF. The CDR3 DNA reads TGTGCCAGCAAACGGGACAGGGGAGACAATGAGCAGTTCTTC. The full variable domain, rest sourced from reference TRBV2 and TRBJ2-1, is EPEVTQTPSHQVTQMGQEVILRCVPISNHLYFYWYRQILGQKVEFLVSFYNNEISEKSEIFDDQFSVERPDGSNFTLKIRSTKLEDSAMYFCASKRDRGDNEQFFGPGTRLTVL.

The chain is built from TRBV9 and TRBJ2-3; D is perhaps TRBD1 or TRBD2 (6 bases each). Trimming pared 0 bases from V and 4 bases from J, leaving 15 bases between. Germline V gene sequence: CDR1 SGDLS, CDR2 YYNGEE. This CDR3 has 16 residues. The CDR3: CASSVAEAGEADTQYF. CDR3 in DNA: TGTGCCAGCAGCGTAGCTGAGGCAGGGGAGGCAGATACGCAGTATTTT.

The chain couples TRBV2 to TRBJ1-2; unclear D gene. Trimming pared 8 bases from V and 5 bases from J, leaving 15 bases between. The CDR3 contains 13 residues. Germline CDR1 SNHLY, CDR2 FYNNEI. The CDR3 sequence: CASAPGPRYGYTF. The CDR3 DNA sequence: TGTGCCAGCGCCCCGGGCCCTCGGTATGGCTACACCTTC.

The chain joins TRBV7-9 to TRBJ2-5, with a weak D call TRBD2 (6 bases). Germline CDR1 reads SEHNR; CDR2 reads FQNEAQ (reference sequence). The CDR3 has 14 residues. The V and J ends lost 5 bases and 3 bases respectively, with 13 bases between them. The CDR3 DNA follows: TGTGCCAGCAGCCGATTATGGGGGGAAGAGACCCAGTACTTC. It yields the protein CASSRLWGEETQYF.

The chain carries TRBV9 and TRBJ2-3; D unresolved. Germline V gene lookup returns CDR1 SGDLS and CDR2 YYNGEE. The CDR3 has 12 amino acids. Trimming removed 3 bases at V and 4 bases at J, with 6 bases between. This CDR3 reads CASSGGSDTQYF. In DNA, the CDR3 is TGTGCCAGCAGCGGAGGTTCAGATACGCAGTATTTT.

This clone was counted between two and nine times. The chain couples TRBV2 to TRBJ2-7; D not certain. This CDR3 contains 12 residues. The V gene lost 6 bases and the J gene lost 4 bases, with 10 bases spanning the gap. In germline, CDR1 is SNHLY, CDR2 FYNNEI. CDR3: CASSSGNYEQYF. For the CDR3, the DNA is TGTGCCAGCAGCTCAGGAAATTACGAGCAGTACTTC.

The chain couples TRBV12-3 or TRBV12-4 to TRBJ1-1; D remains ambiguous. The CDR3 length is 13 residues. The V end lost 3 bases, the J end lost 4 bases, and 9 bases lay between the germline ends. CDR3 DNA sequence: TGTGCCAGCAGTTTTAGGGAAACCACTGAAGCTTTCTTT. Its translation: CASSFRETTEAFF.

V and J are TRBV5-1 and TRBJ2-3, with 7 positions matching TRBD1. The junction had 5 bases not matched to a gene; V was cut back by 0 bases and J by 4 bases. This CDR3 spans 15 amino acids. CDR1 SGHRS and CDR2 YFSETQ come from the germline V gene. The CDR3 protein is CASSLGTGGPDTQYF. The CDR3 nucleotides are TGCGCCAGCAGCTTGGGGACAGGCGGACCAGATACGCAGTATTTT.

This clone was counted a single time. This rearrangement joins TRBV7-3 to TRBJ2-1; weak D call: TRBD1 (5 bases). The CDR3 runs 14 residues. CDR1 and CDR2 (germline): SGHTA, FQGTGA. Trimming removed 5 bases at V and 4 bases at J, with 12 bases between. The CDR3 sequence: CASSQRGAYNEQFF. DNA of the CDR3: TGTGCCAGCAGCCAAAGGGGTGCATACAATGAGCAGTTCTTC.

This rearrangement joins TRBV28 to TRBJ1-5, with D perhaps matching TRBD1 (5 bases). Trimming removed 5 bases from V and 5 bases from J, with 16 bases in between. The germline V gene has CDR1 MDHEN and CDR2 SYDVKM. This CDR3 spans 15 amino acids. CDR3 nucleotides: TGTGCCAGCAGTCGGGATTGGGGGGGAGATCAGCCCCAGCATTTT. Encoded protein: CASSRDWGGDQPQHF.

The chain joins TRBV7-9 to TRBJ2-2; 8 nucleotides align to TRBD2. After removal of 5 bases from V and 7 bases from J, the junction contained 15 bases not matched to a gene. This CDR3 has 17 amino acids. CDR1 SEHNR and CDR2 FQNEAQ come from the germline V gene (reference sequence). CDR3 sequence reads: CASSLLLVAGPHGELFF. DNA for the CDR3: TGTGCCAGCAGCCTACTTCTAGTAGCGGGACCCCACGGGGAGCTGTTTTTT.

The chain recombines TRBV5-1 with TRBJ2-5; 9 bases line up with TRBD1. This CDR3 has 17 amino acids. The V and J ends lost 3 bases and 1 base, in that order; junction bases with no gene match: 10. The germline V gene encodes CDR1 SGHRS and CDR2 YFSETQ. The CDR3 protein is CASSWGDRVPIQETQYF. The CDR3 DNA is TGCGCCAGCAGCTGGGGGGACAGGGTCCCGATCCAAGAGACCCAGTACTTC.

This chain connects TRBV3-1 (or the pseudogene TRBV3-2) to TRBJ2-7, with D tentatively TRBD1 or TRBD2 (5 bases each). CDR3 length: 16 residues. The germline V gene encodes CDR1 LGHDT and CDR2 YNNKEL (reference sequence). The germline V and J ends were trimmed by 1 base and 6 bases, with 19 bases remaining between them. CDR3 nucleotide sequence: TGTGCCAGCAGCCAAGGCACCGGGACCCACCCCAGCGAGCAGTACTTC. The encoded protein is CASSQGTGTHPSEQYF.

This sequence joins TRBV19 and TRBJ2-1; 8 positions match TRBD2. With V trimmed by 2 bases and J by 5 bases, 5 bases remained unmatched. Germline CDR1 and CDR2: LNHDA and SQIVND (reference sequence). The CDR3 sequence is 15 residues long. CDR3 residues: CASSITGLVHNEQFF. In nucleotides, the CDR3 is TGTGCCAGTAGTATAACGGGACTAGTGCACAATGAGCAGTTCTTC.

CDR3 DNA sequence: TGTGCCGCCCGCCGGGGGCGGGGAGAGACCCAGTACTTC. It specifies CAARRGRGETQYF. The chain employs TRBV2 and TRBJ2-5; tentatively, D is TRBD1 or TRBD2 (6 bases each). In germline, CDR1 is SNHLY, CDR2 FYNNEI. With 11 bases removed from V and 4 bases from J, the gap between germline ends came to 17 bases. The CDR3 spans 13 residues.

The rearrangement links TRBV5-5 to TRBJ2-7; tentatively, D is TRBD1 (7 bases). In germline, CDR1 is SGHKS, CDR2 YYEKEE (reference sequence). Trimming took 0 bases from V and 6 from J, leaving 22 bases between them. The CDR3 loop spans 17 amino acids. CDR3 protein: CASSLAVWTGGSGEQYF. The CDR3 bases are TGTGCCAGCAGCTTGGCCGTCTGGACAGGAGGGTCGGGCGAGCAGTACTTC.